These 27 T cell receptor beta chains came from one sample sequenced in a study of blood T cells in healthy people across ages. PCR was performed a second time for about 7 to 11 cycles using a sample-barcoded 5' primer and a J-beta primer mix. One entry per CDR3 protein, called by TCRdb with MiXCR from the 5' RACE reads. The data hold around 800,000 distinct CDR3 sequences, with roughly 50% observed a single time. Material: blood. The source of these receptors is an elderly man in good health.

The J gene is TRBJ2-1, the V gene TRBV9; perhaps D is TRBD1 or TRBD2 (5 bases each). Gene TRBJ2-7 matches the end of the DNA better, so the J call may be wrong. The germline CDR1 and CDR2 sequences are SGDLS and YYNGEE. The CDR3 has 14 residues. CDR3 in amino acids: CASSAGRDNNEQYF. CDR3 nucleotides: TGTGCCAGCAGCGCGGGGCGTGATAACAATGAGCAGTACTTC.

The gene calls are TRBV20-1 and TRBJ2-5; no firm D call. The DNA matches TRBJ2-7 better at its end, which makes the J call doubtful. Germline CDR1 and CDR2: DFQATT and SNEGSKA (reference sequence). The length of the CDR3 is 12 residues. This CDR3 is CSARDGLREQYF. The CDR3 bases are TGCAGTGCTAGAGATGGCTTACGCGAGCAGTACTTC.

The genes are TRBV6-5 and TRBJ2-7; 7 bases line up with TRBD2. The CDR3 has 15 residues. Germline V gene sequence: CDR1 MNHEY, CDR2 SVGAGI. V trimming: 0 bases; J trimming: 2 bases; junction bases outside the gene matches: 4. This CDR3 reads CASSYSTGGAYEQYF. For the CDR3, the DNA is TGTGCCAGCAGTTACTCCACGGGAGGTGCCTACGAGCAGTACTTC.

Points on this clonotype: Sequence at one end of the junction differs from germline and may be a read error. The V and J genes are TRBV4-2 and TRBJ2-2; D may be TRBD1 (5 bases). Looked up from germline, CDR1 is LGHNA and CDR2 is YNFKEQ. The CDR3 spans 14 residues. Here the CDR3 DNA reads TGTGCCAGCAGTCAAGGGGAGAACACCGGGGAGCTGTTTTTT. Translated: CASSQGENTGELFF.

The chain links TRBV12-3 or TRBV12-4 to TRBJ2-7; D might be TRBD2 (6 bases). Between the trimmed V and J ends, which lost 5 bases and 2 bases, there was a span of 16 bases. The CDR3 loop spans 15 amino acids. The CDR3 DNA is TGTGCCAGCAGTCTGGGACTCCCAGGGACCTACGAGCAGTACTTC. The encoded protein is CASSLGLPGTYEQYF.

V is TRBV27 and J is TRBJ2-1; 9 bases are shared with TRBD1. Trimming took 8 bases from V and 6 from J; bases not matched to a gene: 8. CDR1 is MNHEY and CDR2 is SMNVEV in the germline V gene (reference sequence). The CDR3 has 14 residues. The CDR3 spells CASGMGQGVNEQFF. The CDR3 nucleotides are TGTGCCAGCGGGATGGGACAGGGAGTCAATGAGCAGTTCTTC.

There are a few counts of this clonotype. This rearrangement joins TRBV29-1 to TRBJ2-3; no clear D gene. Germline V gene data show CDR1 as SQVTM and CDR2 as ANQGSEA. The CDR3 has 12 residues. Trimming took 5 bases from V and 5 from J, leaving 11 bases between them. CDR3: CSVPLPVDTQYF. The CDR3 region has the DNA TGCAGCGTTCCCCTCCCGGTAGATACGCAGTATTTT.

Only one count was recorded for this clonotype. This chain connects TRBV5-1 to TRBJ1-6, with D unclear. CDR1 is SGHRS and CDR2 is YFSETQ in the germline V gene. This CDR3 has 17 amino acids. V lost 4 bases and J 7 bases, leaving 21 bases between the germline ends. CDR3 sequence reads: CASSLLGLPMENSPLHF. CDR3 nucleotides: TGCGCCAGCAGCCTGCTCGGACTCCCCATGGAGAATTCACCCCTCCACTTT.

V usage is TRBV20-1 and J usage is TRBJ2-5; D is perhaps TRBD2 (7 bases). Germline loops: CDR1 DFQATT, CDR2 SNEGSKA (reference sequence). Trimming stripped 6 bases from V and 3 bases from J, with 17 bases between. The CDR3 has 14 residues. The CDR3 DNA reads TGCAGTGCCTACGACGGGGGGCTAGAAGAGACCCAGTACTTC. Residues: CSAYDGGLEETQYF.

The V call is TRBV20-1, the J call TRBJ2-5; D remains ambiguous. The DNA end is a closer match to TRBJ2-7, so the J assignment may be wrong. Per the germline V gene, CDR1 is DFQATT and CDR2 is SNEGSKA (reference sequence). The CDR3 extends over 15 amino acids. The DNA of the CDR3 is TGCAGTGCCCCCACCCACGACACCTCGTCTTACGAGCAGTACTTC. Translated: CSAPTHDTSSYEQYF.

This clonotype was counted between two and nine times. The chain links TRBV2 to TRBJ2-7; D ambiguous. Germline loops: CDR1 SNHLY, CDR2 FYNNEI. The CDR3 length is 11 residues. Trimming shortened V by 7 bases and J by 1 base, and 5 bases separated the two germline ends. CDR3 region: CASMQSYEQYF. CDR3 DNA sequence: TGTGCCAGCATGCAGTCCTACGAGCAGTACTTC.

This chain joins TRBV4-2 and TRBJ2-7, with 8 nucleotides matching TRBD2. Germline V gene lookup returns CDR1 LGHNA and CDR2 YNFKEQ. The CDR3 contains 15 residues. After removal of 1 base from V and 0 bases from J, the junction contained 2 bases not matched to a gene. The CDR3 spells CASSQGGLDSYEQYF. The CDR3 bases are TGTGCCAGCAGCCAAGGGGGACTAGACTCCTACGAGCAGTACTTC.

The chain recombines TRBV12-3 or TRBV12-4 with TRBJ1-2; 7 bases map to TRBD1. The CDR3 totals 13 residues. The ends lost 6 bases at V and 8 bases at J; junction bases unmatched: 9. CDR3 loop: CASSQTGPRGYTF. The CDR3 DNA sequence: TGTGCCAGCAGCCAGACAGGGCCGCGGGGCTACACCTTC.

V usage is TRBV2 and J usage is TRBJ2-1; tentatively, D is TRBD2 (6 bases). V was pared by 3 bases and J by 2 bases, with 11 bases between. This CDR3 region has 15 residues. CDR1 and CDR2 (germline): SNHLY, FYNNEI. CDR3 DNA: TGTGCCAGCAGTGAGGAGGGCGGCACCTACAATGAGCAGTTCTTC. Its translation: CASSEEGGTYNEQFF.

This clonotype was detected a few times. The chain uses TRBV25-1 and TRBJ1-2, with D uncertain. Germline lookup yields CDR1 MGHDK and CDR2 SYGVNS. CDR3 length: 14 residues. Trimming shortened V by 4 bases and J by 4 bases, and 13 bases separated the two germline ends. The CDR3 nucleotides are TGTGCCAGCAGTGGGCTCCACGTAGGCTATGGCTACACCTTC. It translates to CASSGLHVGYGYTF.

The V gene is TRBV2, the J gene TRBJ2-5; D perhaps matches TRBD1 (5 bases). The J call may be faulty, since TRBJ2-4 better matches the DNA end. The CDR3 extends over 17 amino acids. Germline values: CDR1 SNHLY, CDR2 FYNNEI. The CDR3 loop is CASSEARLGQGENIQYF. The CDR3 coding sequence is TGTGCCAGCAGTGAAGCGCGTCTGGGGCAAGGGGAAAACATTCAGTACTTC.

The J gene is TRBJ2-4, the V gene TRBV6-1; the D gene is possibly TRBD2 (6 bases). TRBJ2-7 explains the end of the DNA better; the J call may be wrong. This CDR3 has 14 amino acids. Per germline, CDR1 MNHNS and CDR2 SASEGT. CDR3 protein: CASSSGGISYEQYF. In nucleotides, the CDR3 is TGTGCCAGCAGCAGCGGAGGGATCTCCTACGAGCAGTACTTC.

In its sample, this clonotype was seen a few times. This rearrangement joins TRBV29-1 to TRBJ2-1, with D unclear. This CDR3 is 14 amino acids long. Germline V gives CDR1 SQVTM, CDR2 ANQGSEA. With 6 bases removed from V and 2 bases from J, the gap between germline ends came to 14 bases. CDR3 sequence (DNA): TGCAGCGTAGGAGCACTTTCTACCTACAATGAGCAGTTCTTC. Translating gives CSVGALSTYNEQFF.

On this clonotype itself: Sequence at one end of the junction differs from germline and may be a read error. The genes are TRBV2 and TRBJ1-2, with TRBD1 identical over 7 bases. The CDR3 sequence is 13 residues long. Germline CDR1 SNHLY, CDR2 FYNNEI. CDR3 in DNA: TGTGCCGGCCAGGGTAAGACAGGGAGTGGCCACACCTTC. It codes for CAGQGKTGSGHTF.

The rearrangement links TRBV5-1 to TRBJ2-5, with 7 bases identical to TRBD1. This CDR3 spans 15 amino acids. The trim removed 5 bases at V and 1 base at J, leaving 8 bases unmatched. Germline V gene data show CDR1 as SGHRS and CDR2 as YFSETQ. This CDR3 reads CASREERTGQETQYF. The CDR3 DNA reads TGCGCCAGCAGGGAGGAAAGGACAGGCCAAGAGACCCAGTACTTC.

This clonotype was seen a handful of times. The CDR3 loop reads CASSLAYGYTF. CDR3 nucleotides: TGTGCCAGCAGCTTAGCGTATGGCTACACCTTC. The rearrangement links TRBV7-9 to TRBJ1-2; D remains ambiguous. The V and J ends lost 0 bases and 5 bases respectively, with 1 base between them. The V gene's germline CDR1 is SEHNR and CDR2 FQNEAQ (reference sequence). The CDR3 is 11 amino acids.

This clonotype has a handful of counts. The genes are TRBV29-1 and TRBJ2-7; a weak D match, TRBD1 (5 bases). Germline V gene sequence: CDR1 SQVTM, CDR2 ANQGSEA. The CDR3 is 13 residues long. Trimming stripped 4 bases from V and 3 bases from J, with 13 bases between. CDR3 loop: CSVAGRVHYEQYF. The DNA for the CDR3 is TGCAGCGTTGCTGGCAGGGTGCACTACGAGCAGTACTTC.

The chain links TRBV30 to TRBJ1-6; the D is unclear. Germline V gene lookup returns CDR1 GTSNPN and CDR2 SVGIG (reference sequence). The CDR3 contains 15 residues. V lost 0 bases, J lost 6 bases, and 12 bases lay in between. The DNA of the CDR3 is TGTGCCTGGAGTGTAAACTCAATGTTTAATTCACCCCTCCACTTT. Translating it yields CAWSVNSMFNSPLHF.

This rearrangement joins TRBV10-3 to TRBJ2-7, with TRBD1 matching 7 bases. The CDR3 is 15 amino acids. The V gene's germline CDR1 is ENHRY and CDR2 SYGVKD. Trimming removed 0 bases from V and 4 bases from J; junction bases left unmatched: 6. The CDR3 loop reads CAISESPGQTYEQYF. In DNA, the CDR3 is TGTGCCATCAGTGAGTCCCCGGGACAGACTTACGAGCAGTACTTC.

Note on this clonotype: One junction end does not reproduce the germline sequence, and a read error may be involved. CDR3 protein: CAGSFGRNQPQHF. For the CDR3, the DNA is TGCGCCGGCAGCTTCGGGCGTAATCAGCCCCAGCATTTT. The V call is TRBV5-1, the J call TRBJ1-5; D is unresolved. The CDR3 covers 13 residues. Germline V gene lookup returns CDR1 SGHRS and CDR2 YFSETQ.

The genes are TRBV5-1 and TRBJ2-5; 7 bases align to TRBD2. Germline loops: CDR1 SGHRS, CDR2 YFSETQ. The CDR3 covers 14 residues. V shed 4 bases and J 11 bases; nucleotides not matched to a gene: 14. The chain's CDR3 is CASSVGGSGDEQYF. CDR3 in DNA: TGCGCCAGCAGCGTGGGCGGGAGTGGGGATGAGCAGTACTTC.

The CDR3 sequence is CAIGEGQETQYF. The CDR3 nucleotides read TGTGCCATTGGGGAGGGTCAAGAGACCCAGTACTTC. The genes are TRBV2 and TRBJ2-5, with TRBD2 identical over 7 bases. The CDR3 is 12 residues long. After removal of 10 bases from V and 2 bases from J, the junction contained 4 bases not matched to a gene. Per germline, CDR1 SNHLY and CDR2 FYNNEI. The whole variable domain, remainder taken from reference TRBV2 and TRBJ2-5, is EPEVTQTPSHQVTQMGQEVILRCVPISNHLYFYWYRQILGQKVEFLVSFYNNEISEKSEIFDDQFSVERPDGSNFTLKIRSTKLEDSAMYFCAIGEGQETQYFGPGTRLLVL.